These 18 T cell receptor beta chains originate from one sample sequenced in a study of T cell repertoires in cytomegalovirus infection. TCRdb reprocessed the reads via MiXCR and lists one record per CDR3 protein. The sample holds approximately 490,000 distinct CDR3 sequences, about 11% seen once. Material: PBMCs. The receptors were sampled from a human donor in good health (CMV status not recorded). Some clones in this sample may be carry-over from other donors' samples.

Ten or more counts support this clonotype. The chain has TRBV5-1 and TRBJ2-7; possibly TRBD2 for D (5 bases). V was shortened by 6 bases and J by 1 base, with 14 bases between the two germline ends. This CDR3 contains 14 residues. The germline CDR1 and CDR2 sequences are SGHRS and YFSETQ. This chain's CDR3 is CASNPPGRSYEQYF. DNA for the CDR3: TGCGCCAGCAACCCCCCGGGAAGATCCTACGAGCAGTACTTC. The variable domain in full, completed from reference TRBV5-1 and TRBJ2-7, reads KAGVTQTPRYLIKTRGQQVTLSCSPISGHRSVSWYQQTPGQGLQFLFEYFSETQRNKGNFPGRFSGRQFSNSRSEMNVSTLELGDSALYLCASNPPGRSYEQYFGPGTRLTVT.

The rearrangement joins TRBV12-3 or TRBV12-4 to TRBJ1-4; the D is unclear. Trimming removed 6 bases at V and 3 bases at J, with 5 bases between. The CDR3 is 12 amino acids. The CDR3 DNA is TGTGCCAGCAGCCGACCTAATGAAAAACTGTTTTTT. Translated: CASSRPNEKLFF.

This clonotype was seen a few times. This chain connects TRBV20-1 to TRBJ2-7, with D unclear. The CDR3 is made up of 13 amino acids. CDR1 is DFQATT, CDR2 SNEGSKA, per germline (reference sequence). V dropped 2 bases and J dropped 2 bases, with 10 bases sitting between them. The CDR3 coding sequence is TGCAGTGCTAGACACTTTTCGCCCTACGAGCAGTACTTC. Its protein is CSARHFSPYEQYF.

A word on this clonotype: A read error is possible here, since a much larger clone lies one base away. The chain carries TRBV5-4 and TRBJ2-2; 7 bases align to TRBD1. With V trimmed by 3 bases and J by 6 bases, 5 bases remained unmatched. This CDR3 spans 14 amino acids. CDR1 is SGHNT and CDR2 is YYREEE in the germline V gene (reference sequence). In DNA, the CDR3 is TGTGCCAGCAGCTCATCCACAGGGGCCGGGGAGCTGTTTTTT. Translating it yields CASSSSTGAGELFF.

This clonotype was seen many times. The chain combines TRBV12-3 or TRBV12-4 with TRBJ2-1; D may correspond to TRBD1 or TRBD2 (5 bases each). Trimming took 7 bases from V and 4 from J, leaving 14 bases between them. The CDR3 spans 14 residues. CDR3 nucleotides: TGTGCCAGCACTCCCGGGACGCCATACAATGAGCAGTTCTTC. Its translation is CASTPGTPYNEQFF.

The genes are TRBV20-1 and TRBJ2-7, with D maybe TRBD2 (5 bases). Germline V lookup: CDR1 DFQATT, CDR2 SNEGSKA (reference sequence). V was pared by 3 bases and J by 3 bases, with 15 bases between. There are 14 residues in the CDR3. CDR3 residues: CSASWPFEGYEQYF. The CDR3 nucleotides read TGCAGTGCTAGCTGGCCATTTGAGGGCTACGAGCAGTACTTC.

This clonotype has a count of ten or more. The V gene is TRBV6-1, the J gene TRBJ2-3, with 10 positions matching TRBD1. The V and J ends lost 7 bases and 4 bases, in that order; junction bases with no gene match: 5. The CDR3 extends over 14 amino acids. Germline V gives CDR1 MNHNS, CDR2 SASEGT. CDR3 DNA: TGTGCCAGCACCCGAGGGACAGGGGCAGATACGCAGTATTTT. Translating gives CASTRGTGADTQYF.

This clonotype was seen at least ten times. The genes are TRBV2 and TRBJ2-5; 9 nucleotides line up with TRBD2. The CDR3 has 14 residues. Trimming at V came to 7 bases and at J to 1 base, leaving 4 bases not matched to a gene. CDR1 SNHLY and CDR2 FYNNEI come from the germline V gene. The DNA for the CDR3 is TGTGCCAGCAATCCTAGCGGGGTCCAAGAGACCCAGTACTTC. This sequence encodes CASNPSGVQETQYF.

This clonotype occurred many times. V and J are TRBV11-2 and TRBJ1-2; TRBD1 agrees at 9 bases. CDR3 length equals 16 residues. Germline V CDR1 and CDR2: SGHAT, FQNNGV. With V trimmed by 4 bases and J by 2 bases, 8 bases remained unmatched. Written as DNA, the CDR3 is TGTGCCAGCAGCTCTATTAGGACAGGGGAGAACTATGGCTACACCTTC. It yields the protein CASSSIRTGENYGYTF.

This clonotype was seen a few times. The CDR3 DNA is TGTGCCAGCAGTCCGACTAGAGGGAGGGCAAAGCTTGAGCAGTTCTTC. It specifies CASSPTRGRAKLEQFF. The chain uses TRBV6-4 and TRBJ2-1; 7 positions agree with TRBD2. CDR3 length: 16 residues. Germline V gene lookup returns CDR1 MRHNA and CDR2 SNTAGT. J gave up 9 bases and V 5 bases, and 16 bases lay outside the gene matches.

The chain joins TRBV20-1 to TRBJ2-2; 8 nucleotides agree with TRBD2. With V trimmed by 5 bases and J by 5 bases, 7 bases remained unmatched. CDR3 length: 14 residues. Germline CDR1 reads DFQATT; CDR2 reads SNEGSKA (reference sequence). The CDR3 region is CSAPGTRGTGELFF. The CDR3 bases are TGCAGTGCTCCCGGGACTAGGGGGACCGGGGAGCTGTTTTTT.

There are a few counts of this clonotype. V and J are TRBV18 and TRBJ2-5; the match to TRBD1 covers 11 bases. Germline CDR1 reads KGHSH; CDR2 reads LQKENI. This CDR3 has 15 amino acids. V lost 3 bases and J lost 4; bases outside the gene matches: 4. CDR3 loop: CASSPTGTGGETQYF. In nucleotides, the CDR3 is TGTGCCAGCTCACCGACCGGGACAGGGGGAGAGACCCAGTACTTC. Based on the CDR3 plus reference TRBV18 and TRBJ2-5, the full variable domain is NAGVMQNPRHLVRRRGQEARLRCSPMKGHSHVYWYRQLPEEGLKFMVYLQKENIIDESGMPKERFSAEFPKEGPSILRIQQVVRGDSAAYFCASSPTGTGGETQYFGPGTRLLVL.

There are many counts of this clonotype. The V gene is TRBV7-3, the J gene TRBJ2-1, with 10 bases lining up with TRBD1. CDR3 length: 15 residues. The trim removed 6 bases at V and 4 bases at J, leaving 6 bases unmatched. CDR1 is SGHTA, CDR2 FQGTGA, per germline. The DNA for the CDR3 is TGTGCCAGCAGTCCCGACAGGGGGCTTTACAATGAGCAGTTCTTC. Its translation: CASSPDRGLYNEQFF.

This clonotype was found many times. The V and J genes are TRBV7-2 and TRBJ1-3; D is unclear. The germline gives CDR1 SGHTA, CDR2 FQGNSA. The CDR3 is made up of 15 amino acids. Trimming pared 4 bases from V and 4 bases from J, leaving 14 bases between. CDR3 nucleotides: TGTGCCAGCAGCTCCGTAATCGGATTCGGAAACACCATATATTTT. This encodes CASSSVIGFGNTIYF.

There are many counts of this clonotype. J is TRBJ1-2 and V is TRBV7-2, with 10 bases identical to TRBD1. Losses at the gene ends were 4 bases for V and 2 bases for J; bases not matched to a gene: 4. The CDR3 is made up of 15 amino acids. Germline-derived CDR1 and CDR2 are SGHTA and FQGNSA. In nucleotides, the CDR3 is TGTGCCAGCAGCTGGACAGGGGGACCGAACTATGGCTACACCTTC. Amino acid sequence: CASSWTGGPNYGYTF. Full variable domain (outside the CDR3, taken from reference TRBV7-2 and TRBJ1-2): GAGVSQSPSNKVTEKGKDVELRCDPISGHTALYWYRQSLGQGLEFLIYFQGNSAPDKSGLPSDRFSAERTGGSVSTLTIQRTQQEDSAVYLCASSWTGGPNYGYTFGSGTRLTVV.

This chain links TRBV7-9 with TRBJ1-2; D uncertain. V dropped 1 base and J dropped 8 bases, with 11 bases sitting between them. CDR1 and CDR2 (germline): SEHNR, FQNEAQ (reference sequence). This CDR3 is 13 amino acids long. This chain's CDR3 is CASSLGVMRGYTF. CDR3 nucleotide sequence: TGTGCCAGCAGCTTAGGGGTGATGAGGGGCTACACCTTC. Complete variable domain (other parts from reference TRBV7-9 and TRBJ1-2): DTGVSQNPRHKITKRGQNVTFRCDPISEHNRLYWYRQTLGQGPEFLTYFQNEAQLEKSRLLSDRFSAERPKGSFSTLEIQRTEQGDSAMYLCASSLGVMRGYTFGSGTRLTVV.

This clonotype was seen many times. CDR3 in DNA: TGTGCCAGCAGCCTTGGGGGCGCGGGCGATCAGCCCCAGCATTTT. This translates into CASSLGGAGDQPQHF. This chain links TRBV7-9 with TRBJ1-5, with a tentative D call TRBD1 (6 bases). The CDR3 length is 15 residues. V lost 5 bases, J lost 5 bases, and 16 bases lay in between. Germline CDR1 SEHNR, CDR2 FQNEAQ (reference sequence).

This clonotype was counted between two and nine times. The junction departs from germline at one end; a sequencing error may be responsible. CDR3 sequence reads: CASSLKGHSDNEQFF. The DNA for the CDR3 is TGTGCCAGCAGCTTAAAGGGACACTCCGACAATGAGCAGTTCTTC. V gene TRBV3-1 combines with J gene TRBJ2-1, with a weak D call TRBD1 (6 bases). The length of the CDR3 is 15 residues. The V gene's germline CDR1 is LGHDT and CDR2 YNNKEL (reference sequence).